This T cell receptor (beta chain) was found in a study of blood T cell repertoires in COVID-19. The overall study: Samples representing acute and convalescent COVID-19 were sourced from the United States, Italy and Spain. From T cells, B-cell-depleted T cells, or PBMCs came the material, which was cDNA or gDNA.

The CDR3 totals 17 residues. The V and J ends lost 2 bases and 3 bases, in that order; junction bases with no gene match: 9. Germline V gene lookup returns CDR1 KGHSH and CDR2 LQKENI. Original processing notes: Amplification with reference gene primers provided the estimates of nucleated cell counts. The data were produced by immunoSEQ multiplex PCR, yet TCRdb's version contains in-frame clones alone and is incomplete. The V and J calls and the clone size are those of that table, but D and trimming were determined from the DNA. The sample contains 150,000 or so clones, roughly 86% of which appear only once. A few counts support this clone.

The sample taken for sequencing was peripheral blood. The source of this sequence is an older woman with acute or convalescent COVID-19. The chain carries TRBV18 and TRBJ2-3, with 9 bases that match TRBD1. CDR3 in DNA: TGTGCCAGCTCACCAAAGCGTGGGACAGGGACTACAGATACGCAGTATTTT. It specifies CASSPKRGTGTTDTQYF.